The rows below give T cell receptor beta chains drawn from one sample of a study of post-analysis software for immune sequencing data. One entry per CDR3 protein, called by TCRdb with MiXCR from the PCR reads. The table records 600,000 to 700,000 distinct CDR3 sequences, roughly three fifths of them present only once. Specimen: blood. Source of these receptors: a girl under 10 years old with multiple sclerosis. Each CDR3 is given with its conserved first and last residue. Each record gives: V gene, clone size, D gene, J gene, CDR3 DNA, CDR3 protein. The D gene is left open where the match is weak. A clone size is listed for some rows: how often the clone was seen (once, few, many), or a class if it is expanded.

V: TRBV12-3/TRBV12-4; size: .; D: TRBD2; J: TRBJ2-1; DNA: TGTGCCAGCAGTTTAGACCCAAGCGGGGCCCGAGTCAGCTGGCATGAGCAGTTCTTC; CDR3: CASSLDPSGARVSWHEQFF
V: TRBV5-1; size: .; D: TRBD2; J: TRBJ2-7; DNA: TGCGCCAGCAGCTGGCTAGCGGTCCCTTACGAGCAGTACTTC; CDR3: CASSWLAVPYEQYF
V: TRBV5-1; size: .; D: .; J: TRBJ1-1; DNA: TGCGCCAGCAGCTTGGACGCATCGAACACTGAAGCTTTCTTT; CDR3: CASSLDASNTEAFF
V: TRBV4-3; size: .; D: TRBD1; J: TRBJ1-2; DNA: TGCGCCAGCAGCCAAGCGGCGACAGGGGGCCGAGGCTACACCTTC; CDR3: CASSQAATGGRGYTF
V: TRBV5-6; size: .; D: .; J: TRBJ2-1; DNA: TGTGCCAGCAGCTCGCCCCTAGGGCTGAGCTCCTACAATGAGCAGTTCTTC; CDR3: CASSSPLGLSSYNEQFF
V: TRBV10-3; size: .; D: TRBD1; J: TRBJ2-7; DNA: TGTGCCATCAGTGGACAGGGGGCGGGCTCCTACGAGCAGTACTTC; CDR3: CAISGQGAGSYEQYF
V: TRBV20-1; size: few; D: .; J: TRBJ2-3; DNA: TGCAGTGCTAGTTCGGGGGGCGAGGATACGCAGTATTTT; CDR3: CSASSGGEDTQYF
V: TRBV12-3/TRBV12-4; size: few; D: .; J: TRBJ2-5; DNA: TGTGCCAGCAGTTTGAGGGAGAGGTCGGAGACCCAGTACTTC; CDR3: CASSLRERSETQYF
V: TRBV4-2; size: .; D: .; J: TRBJ2-7; DNA: TGTGCCAGCAGCCAAGAAGGAGGGAATCCTCACGAGCAGTACTTC; CDR3: CASSQEGGNPHEQYF
V: TRBV29-1; size: few; D: .; J: TRBJ1-5; DNA: TGCAGCGTTGCGGACTTAAACAATCAGCCCCAGCATTTT; CDR3: CSVADLNNQPQHF
V: TRBV6-5; size: .; D: .; J: TRBJ2-3; DNA: TGTGCCAGCACTCCCAGGGGTGACACAGATACGCAGTATTTT; CDR3: CASTPRGDTDTQYF
V: TRBV6-5; size: .; D: .; J: TRBJ2-5; DNA: TGTGCCAGCAGTTACGCCGGGACGGGTGAGACCCAGTACTTC; CDR3: CASSYAGTGETQYF
V: TRBV7-3; size: .; D: TRBD2; J: TRBJ2-7; DNA: TGTGCCAGCAGCTTAGGGAGCGGGAGGGCCACCGAGCAGTACTTC; CDR3: CASSLGSGRATEQYF
V: TRBV19; size: .; D: .; J: TRBJ2-4; DNA: TGTGCCAGCACCATATGGGCAGGGGACAAAAACATTCAGTACTTC; CDR3: CASTIWAGDKNIQYF
V: TRBV4-1; size: .; D: TRBD2; J: TRBJ2-1; DNA: TGCGCCAGCAGCCCCCTCCTAGCGGGAGGCAATGAGCAGTTCTTC; CDR3: CASSPLLAGGNEQFF